This T cell receptor (beta chain) is from a study of identical twins (dated by TCRdb to the mid-2010s). General notes on the study: To test whether fetal clonotypes persist, the study used deep sequencing on TCR alpha and beta repertoires from monozygotic twins, unrelated adults of various ages, and cord blood. To rule out contamination, the twin experiments were replicated at different times with different library preparation protocols. Study-wide conclusions, independent of this receptor: Abundant cord blood beta clonotypes carried fewer insertions; young adult naive repertoires showed a weaker similar trend, while memory repertoires showed none. Compared with coincidental sharing between unrelated individuals, out-of-frame TCR alpha sequences shared between twins showed an excess of sequences with low generation probability. Conclusions relied on cross-sectional statistical analysis, since the same donors could not be followed over many years. Recombination models systematically underestimated out-of-frame TCR alpha sharing in monozygotic twins but agreed with sharing between unrelated individuals. A weaker excess of twin sharing was found in beta out-of-frame sequences because the signal-to-noise ratio was lowered by fewer shared sequences. Zero-insertion analyses could be partly confounded by invariant T cells such as MAIT and iNKT, though diverse VJ usage argued against such confounding for most clonotypes.

Receptors were amplified or captured by 5' RACE. Sequencing used an Illumina HiSeq 2000. Template switching added a universal primer binding site, and the final cDNA carried a unique molecular identifier that allowed TCR cDNA molecules to be counted accurately. First-strand cDNA for TCR alpha and beta chains was synthesized from specific primers in the conserved constant-segment region. Each cDNA library was double barcoded, with a SMART-Mk sample barcode plus Illumina barcodes, to control for contamination. Two successive PCR steps introduced TruSeq adapter sequences along with Illumina sample barcodes. Sequencing of the TCR alpha and beta cDNA libraries was done on the Illumina HiSeq platform using custom primers. Per the authors' processing: MiGEC was used to process raw reads and extract unique molecular identifiers, and MiXCR was used to find CDR3 positions. For each individual, recombination models were inferred using an EM algorithm with the repgenHMM and IGoR tools. Shared clonotypes were analyzed with the tcR package in R, and sharing was normalized by the product of cloneset sizes. To study raw recombination free of thymic and clonal selection effects, out-of-frame nonproductive sequences were analyzed. TCRdb ran its own pipeline on the public reads, namely fastp trimming at Q25 and MiXCR clone calling, and kept in-frame beta chains. Entries that share a CDR3 protein sequence are merged under the most common genes and DNA. None of the V and J calls come from the authors' own analysis; TCRdb made them. In this sample the table shows more than 400,000 distinct CDR3 sequences, approximately 16% of which occur a single time. Of the sample, around 0.4% is held by the ten largest clones.

Every donor in the study was a healthy Caucasian. The twin cohort comprised three pairs of female monozygotic twins, all aged about 18 to 30 years. Positive isolation kits from Invitrogen were used to isolate the CD4+ and CD8+ T cell populations. There are 15 amino acids in the CDR3, from cysteine to phenylalanine inclusive. Here the CDR3 DNA is all that survives: 45 bases in frame from base 1. V and J lose 5 bases and 3 bases, and a span of 18 bases separates them. Reading the germline V gene (reference sequence) gives CDR1 DFQATT and CDR2 SNEGSKA. This clonotype was observed a few times. The target of this receptor is not known. No base quality information exists; no much larger clone differs at one position. Separately, the same data were catalogued under a study of yellow fever vaccine responses in identical twins. As the second publication notes: According to the authors, in identical twins the way T cells responded to vaccination appeared partly convergent and partly personalized. Focusing on identical twins, the study followed the T cell clones that responded to the vaccine, and did so with precision.

Sequenced material: CD4+ T cells sorted from blood. The receptor comes from a woman between 18 and 29 years old in good health. This sequence uses TRBV20-1 and TRBJ2-3, and perhaps TRBD1 as D gene, on 7 matching bases. The DNA sequence reads TGCAGTGCTTCCCATTGGAGGGGGCTTACAGATACGCAGTATTTT. It encodes CSASHWRGLTDTQYF.